The rows below give T cell receptor beta chains drawn from one sample of a study of STAT5B mutations in CD4+ large granular lymphocyte leukemia. This table comes from immunoSEQ multiplex PCR, and its TCRdb copy is limited to in-frame clones, with some not included. The sample lists 20,000 to 30,000 clones, roughly 79% seen once, with 0.25% to 0.4% in the top ten. The sample taken for sequencing was CD4+ T cells from blood buffy coats. The origin of the receptors is a human donor in good health. CDR3s include the opening cysteine and the closing phenylalanine or tryptophan. D genes are given only for firm matches. Clone size, where shown, is once, few, many, or a class for clones that have expanded.

d_call	clone_size	v_call	j_call	cdr3_nt	cdr3_aa
.	.	TRBV5-6	TRBJ1-2	TGTGCCAGCGGATACCATAGAGGCTACACCTTC	CASGYHRGYTF
TRBD1	.	TRBV4-3	TRBJ1-5	TGCGCCAGCAGCCCCTCGACAGGGAATTGGAAGCCCCAGCATTTT	CASSPSTGNWKPQHF
TRBD2	.	TRBV5-8	TRBJ2-3	TGTGCCAGCAGTGCTACTAGCGGCCTGGGTGTTGCGCAGTATTTT	CASSATSGLGVAQYF
TRBD2	once	TRBV7-8	TRBJ2-2	TGTGCCAGCAGCCCCTCAGCCCAGGGTGGGGGGGCCGGGGAGCTGTTTTTT	CASSPSAQGGGAGELFF
TRBD1	.	TRBV6-1	TRBJ1-6	TGTGCCAGCAGTGATGGGACAGGGAGTAATTCACCCCTCCACTTT	CASSDGTGSNSPLHF
TRBD2	.	TRBV2	TRBJ2-1	TGTGCCAGCAGTTACCGACTAGCGGGAGAGGGCAATGAGCAGTTCTTC	CASSYRLAGEGNEQFF
.	.	TRBV11-3	TRBJ2-5	TGTGCCAGCAGCTTAGGTCCAGGAGAGACCCAGTACTTC	CASSLGPGETQYF
.	.	TRBV7-9	TRBJ1-4	TGTGCCAGCAGCTACGGGGCAACTAATGAAAAACTGTTTTTT	CASSYGATNEKLFF
.	.	TRBV13	TRBJ2-3	TGTGCCAGCAGCCCCCTCAGGGGATCGGCCACAGATACGCAGTATTTT	CASSPLRGSATDTQYF
TRBD1	.	TRBV5-1	TRBJ2-1	TGCGCCAGCAGCCGGGGACAGGGAACGAGCTCCTACAATGAGCAGTTCTTC	CASSRGQGTSSYNEQFF
.	few	TRBV5-1	TRBJ1-1	TGCGCCAGCAGCTCTGACCCGGGGAACACTGAAGCTTTCTTT	CASSSDPGNTEAFF
.	.	TRBV6-1	TRBJ2-3	TGTGCCAGCCAAGAGGGCTACACAGATACGCAGTATTTT	CASQEGYTDTQYF
TRBD2	.	TRBV5-8	TRBJ2-3	TGTGCCAGCAGCTCGGGGCTAGCGGGAGTTATGGATACGCAGTATTTT	CASSSGLAGVMDTQYF
.	few	TRBV2	TRBJ1-5	TGTGCCAGCAAGCGGGGGATAAGCAATCAGCCCCAGCATTTT	CASKRGISNQPQHF
.	.	TRBV18	TRBJ2-1	TGTGCCAGCTCACCACCGACACGGAACAATGAGCAGTTCTTC	CASSPPTRNNEQFF
TRBD2	.	TRBV7-9	TRBJ2-7	TGTGCCAGCAGCTTAGGGGGGGGGTCCTACGAGCAGTACTTC	CASSLGGGSYEQYF
TRBD1	.	TRBV20-1	TRBJ1-2	TGCAGTGCTGGCCAGACAGGGGACTACACCTTC	CSAGQTGDYTF
.	.	TRBV2	TRBJ1-1	TGTGCCAGCCGACGGGGGAGATTGAACACTGAAGCTTTCTTT	CASRRGRLNTEAFF
TRBD2	once	TRBV2	TRBJ2-5	TGTGCCAGCAGTGAAGGAGCGGGAGGGCCGGAGACCCAGTACTTC	CASSEGAGGPETQYF
.	.	TRBV5-8	TRBJ1-2	TGTGCCAGCAGCCCCGGCCAGGGGACCTATGGCTACACCTTC	CASSPGQGTYGYTF
TRBD1	once	TRBV5-1	TRBJ1-2	TGCGCCAGCAGCTTGCCCCCGGGACAGGGGGCTGGCTACACCTTC	CASSLPPGQGAGYTF
.	.	TRBV7-9	TRBJ2-1	TGTGCCAGCAGCGCGGGCGGGACCGCGAATACCTACAATGAGCAGTTCTTC	CASSAGGTANTYNEQFF
.	.	TRBV5-1	TRBJ1-1	TGCGCCAGCAGCCCCGGGGGCCCGCCGAACACTGAAGCTTTCTTT	CASSPGGPPNTEAFF
.	.	TRBV19	TRBJ1-5	TGTGCCAGTAGAGTTACAGGTAGCAATCAGCCCCAGCATTTT	CASRVTGSNQPQHF
TRBD2	.	TRBV4-1	TRBJ2-2	TGCGCCAGCAGCCAAGTAAGCGGGGGACCCACCGGGGAGCTGTTTTTT	CASSQVSGGPTGELFF
.	.	TRBV5-1	TRBJ2-1	TGCGCCAGCAGCTTGGCAGCGTCTAAGGTCAATGAGCAGTTCTTC	CASSLAASKVNEQFF
.	.	TRBV9	TRBJ1-2	TGTGCCAGCAGCGTAGATGGGACCTACTATGGCTACACCTTC	CASSVDGTYYGYTF
.	.	TRBV6-4	TRBJ2-5	TGTGCCAGCAGTGAAGGAACTAGGGCATCAGAGACCCAGTACTTC	CASSEGTRASETQYF
TRBD1	.	TRBV6-5	TRBJ1-2	TGTGCCAGCAGTTACGCAGGGGGCGCTGGAGGCTACACCTTC	CASSYAGGAGGYTF
TRBD1	.	TRBV6-1	TRBJ1-4	TGTGCCAGCAGCCGGACAGGGAGACTGTTTTTT	CASSRTGRLFF
.	once	TRBV6-1	TRBJ2-4	TGTGCCAGCAGTGAAGTAGGAGGGCGGGACATTCAGTACTTC	CASSEVGGRDIQYF
.	.	TRBV4-3	TRBJ1-3	TGCGCCAGCAGCCAAGCAGGGGCCTCTGGAAACACCATATATTTT	CASSQAGASGNTIYF
TRBD2	.	TRBV11-2	TRBJ2-7	TGTGCCAGCAGCTTTGGTCTAGCGGAGGGCTCCTACGAGCAGTACTTC	CASSFGLAEGSYEQYF
.	.	TRBV28	TRBJ2-2	TGTGCCAGCAGTCGTGGCGGGGAGCTGTTTTTT	CASSRGGELFF
.	.	TRBV6-1	TRBJ1-4	TGTGCCAGCAGTTATGGACAGAATGAAAAACTGTTTTTT	CASSYGQNEKLFF
.	few	TRBV28	TRBJ1-5	TGTGCCAGCACCGGACCTGGAGAGCCCCAGCATTTT	CASTGPGEPQHF
.	.	TRBV5-1	TRBJ2-1	TGCGCCAGCAGCCTCCTGAACCTCCGGGGAGGCCCAGACAATGAGCAGTTCTTC	CASSLLNLRGGPDNEQFF
TRBD2	.	TRBV25-1	TRBJ2-3	TGTGCCAGCAGTGAATCCACTAGCGGGAGAGATACGCAGTATTTT	CASSESTSGRDTQYF
TRBD1	few	TRBV7-2	TRBJ1-5	TGTGCCAGCAGCCCCCAAGGAGGGGGCGATTTACAGCCCCAGCATTTT	CASSPQGGGDLQPQHF
.	.	TRBV5-5	TRBJ1-2	TGTGCCAGCAGCCAGTTTGCCGGAGTGAGGGAAAATGGCTACACCTTC	CASSQFAGVRENGYTF
TRBD2	.	TRBV2	TRBJ2-1	TGTGCCAGCAGTGTCGAGACTAGCGGTTACAATGAGCAGTTCTTC	CASSVETSGYNEQFF
TRBD1	few	TRBV29-1	TRBJ2-7	TGCAGCGTTGACAAACGGACAGGGGGAGAGCAGTACTTC	CSVDKRTGGEQYF
.	.	TRBV5-4	TRBJ2-1	TGTGCCAGCAGCCCGGACAGAAACAATGAGCAGTTCTTC	CASSPDRNNEQFF
.	few	TRBV4-2	TRBJ1-1	TGTGCCAGCAGCCAAGACGGCAGGGGAGCATGGAACACTGAAGCTTTCTTT	CASSQDGRGAWNTEAFF
.	.	TRBV30	TRBJ2-1	TGTGCCTGGAGTGTGTACGGCTACAATGAGCAGTTCTTC	CAWSVYGYNEQFF
.	.	TRBV29-1	TRBJ2-7	TGCAGCGTTGAACAGGCAGGCCTCCTCTCCTACGAGCAGTACTTC	CSVEQAGLLSYEQYF